This is a list of T cell receptor beta chains from one sample in a study of shared clonotypes between healthy human individuals. TCRdb's copy holds only in-frame clones and misses some; the assay was immunoSEQ multiplex PCR. The sample holds under 2,500,000 clones, almost 96% seen once. Specimen: naive CD4+ T cells sorted from blood. The source is a man aged 18 to 29 in good health. The CDR3 runs from the conserved cysteine through the conserved F or W. The order of the fields is CDR3 protein, clone size, V gene, J gene. Clone size is shown for a subset of rows, as once, few, many or a class of expanded clone.

CASSFAASGVSETQYF	once	TRBV5-5	TRBJ2-5
CASSGDFSYEQYF	NA	TRBV7-2	TRBJ2-7
CASSEGGNQPQHF	few	TRBV6-1	TRBJ1-5
CASSRNSETQYF	NA	TRBV7-2	TRBJ2-5
CASSLGVAGPYEQYF	NA	TRBV5-1	TRBJ2-7
CAWSTGGRGETQYF	NA	TRBV30	TRBJ2-5
CASSYGRDYGYTF	NA	TRBV6-5	TRBJ1-2
CASSPRGGAYEQYF	NA	TRBV9	TRBJ2-7
CASSRRTNTEAFF	NA	TRBV19	TRBJ1-1
CASSLGDPSYEQYF	NA	TRBV11-2	TRBJ2-7
CASAGVGGEQYF	NA	TRBV9	TRBJ2-7
CASSLGPAETQYF	NA	TRBV11-3	TRBJ2-5
CGVRENTGELFF	NA	TRBV10-3	TRBJ2-2
CASSSQTDTGELFF	NA	TRBV7-3	TRBJ2-2
CASSLGQTLAKNIQYF	NA	TRBV19	TRBJ2-4
CASSFVEEQFF	NA	TRBV25-1	TRBJ2-1